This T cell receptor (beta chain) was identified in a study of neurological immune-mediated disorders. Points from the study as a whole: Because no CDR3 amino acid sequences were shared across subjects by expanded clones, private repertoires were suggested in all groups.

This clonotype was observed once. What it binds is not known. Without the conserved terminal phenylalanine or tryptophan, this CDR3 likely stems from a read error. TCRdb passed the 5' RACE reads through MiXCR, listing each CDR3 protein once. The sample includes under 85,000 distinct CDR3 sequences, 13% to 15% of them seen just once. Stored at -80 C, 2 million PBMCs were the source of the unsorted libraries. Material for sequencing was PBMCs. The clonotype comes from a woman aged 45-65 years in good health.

CDR3 region: CASKKAGGSFEQYY. CDR3 bases: TGTGCCAGCAAAAAGGCAGGGGGCTCCTTCGAGCAGTACTAC. The J gene is TRBJ2-7, the V gene TRBV25-1; 8 bases fit TRBD1. The CDR3 is 14 amino acids. Germline-derived CDR1 and CDR2 are MGHDK and SYGVNS.